The entry that follows covers one T cell receptor (beta chain) sequence. These data belong to a study of blood T cell repertoires in COVID-19. Study at large: The United States, Italy and Spain were the sources of the acute and convalescent COVID-19 samples.

Per the authors' pipeline: Amplifying reference gene primers gave estimates of nucleated cell counts. Data came from immunoSEQ multiplex PCR; TCRdb stores just in-frame clones and leaves some out. That table supplies the V and J calls and clone size; D and trimming were determined from the DNA. This sample has about 37,000 clones, with over 80% found just once. The sequence came from a human donor in a cohort sampled during active COVID-19. Sequencing was carried out using peripheral blood.

CDR3 residues: CASSPQSRVNTEAFF. CDR3 in DNA: TGTGCCAGCAGCCCCCAGTCCAGGGTGAACACTGAAGCTTTCTTT. The chain couples TRBV9 to TRBJ1-1, with TRBD1 as a possible D gene (5 bases). CDR3 length: 15 amino acids. Trimming left V 4 bases short and J 0 bases short, with 13 bases between. CDR1 SGDLS and CDR2 YYNGEE come from the germline V gene.